This T cell receptor beta chain appears in the sequencing data of a study of T cells in localized non-small cell lung cancer. The method was immunoSEQ multiplex PCR; TCRdb's version includes in-frame clones alone and lacks a portion of them. This sample yields about 79,000 clones, of which about 83% are seen a single time; roughly 13% belongs to the top ten. The material sequenced was peripheral blood, taken before any cancer treatment. The origin of this receptor is a female donor older than 55 with stage I lung adenocarcinoma.

In DNA form, the CDR3 reads TGTGCCATCAGTGAATCAGGTGATAGCAATCAGCCCCAGCATTTT. Protein: CAISESGDSNQPQHF. The J gene is TRBJ1-5, the V gene TRBV10-3, with no clear D. V was cut by 3 bases and J by 0 bases, with 9 bases left in between. The germline CDR1 and CDR2 sequences are ENHRY and SYGVKD. The CDR3 consists of 15 residues.